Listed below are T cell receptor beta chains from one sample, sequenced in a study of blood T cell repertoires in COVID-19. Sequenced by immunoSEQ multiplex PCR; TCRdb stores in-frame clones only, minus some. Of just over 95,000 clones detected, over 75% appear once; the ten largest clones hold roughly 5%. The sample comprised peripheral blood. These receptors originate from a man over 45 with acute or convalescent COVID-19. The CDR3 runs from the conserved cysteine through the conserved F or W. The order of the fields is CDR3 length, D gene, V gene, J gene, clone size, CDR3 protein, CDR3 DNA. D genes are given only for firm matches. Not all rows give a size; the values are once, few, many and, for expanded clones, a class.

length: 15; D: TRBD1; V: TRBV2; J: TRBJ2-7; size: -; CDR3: CASSEGQGSPYEQYF; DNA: TGTGCCAGCAGTGAAGGACAGGGCTCCCCTTACGAGCAGTACTTC
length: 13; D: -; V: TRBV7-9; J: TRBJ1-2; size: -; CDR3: CASSQLQGEGYTF; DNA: TGTGCCAGCAGCCAACTACAGGGTGAGGGCTACACCTTC
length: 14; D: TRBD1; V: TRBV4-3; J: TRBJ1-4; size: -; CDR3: CASSRGTVNEKLFF; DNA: TGCGCCAGCAGCCGGGGGACAGTTAATGAAAAACTGTTTTTT
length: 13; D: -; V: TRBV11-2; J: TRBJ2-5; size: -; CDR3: CASSPRGQETQYF; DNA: TGTGCCAGCAGCCCTCGGGGCCAAGAGACCCAGTACTTC
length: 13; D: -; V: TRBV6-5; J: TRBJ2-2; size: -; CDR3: CASTVLNTGELFF; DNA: TGTGCCAGCACAGTGTTGAACACCGGGGAGCTGTTTTTT
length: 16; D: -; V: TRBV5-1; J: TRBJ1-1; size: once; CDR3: CASSLAAQGQATEAFF; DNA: TGCGCCAGCAGCTTGGCAGCACAGGGCCAGGCCACTGAAGCTTTCTTT
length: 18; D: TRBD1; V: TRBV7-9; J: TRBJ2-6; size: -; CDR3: CASSLQGASISGANVLTF; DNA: TGTGCCAGCAGCTTGCAGGGGGCTTCCATCTCTGGGGCCAACGTCCTGACTTTC
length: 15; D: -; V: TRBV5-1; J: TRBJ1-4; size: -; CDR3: CASSSTRDLGEKLFF; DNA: TGCGCCAGCAGCTCAACCCGGGATCTGGGGGAAAAACTGTTTTTT
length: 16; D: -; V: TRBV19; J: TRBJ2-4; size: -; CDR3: CASSIRGGFDKNIQYF; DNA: TGTGCCAGTAGTATAAGGGGTGGATTTGACAAAAACATTCAGTACTTC
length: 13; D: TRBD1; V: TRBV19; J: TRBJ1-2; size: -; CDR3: CASSEGTGNGYTF; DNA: TGTGCCAGTAGCGAGGGGACAGGGAATGGCTACACCTTC
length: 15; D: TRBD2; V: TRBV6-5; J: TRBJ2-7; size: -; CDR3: CASSQAASGSYEQYF; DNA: TGTGCCAGCAGCCAGGCGGCTAGCGGCTCCTACGAGCAGTACTTC
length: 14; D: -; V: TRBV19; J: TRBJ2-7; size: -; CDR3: CASSMSDSSYEQYF; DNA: TGTGCCAGTAGTATGAGTGACTCCTCCTACGAGCAGTACTTC
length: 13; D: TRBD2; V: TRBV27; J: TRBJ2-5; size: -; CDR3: CASGTTPGGTQYF; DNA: TGTGCCAGCGGCACGACCCCGGGAGGGACCCAGTACTTC
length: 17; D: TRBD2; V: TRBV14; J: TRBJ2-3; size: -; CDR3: CASSRNTGTSGTDTQYF; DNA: TGTGCCAGCAGCCGAAATACCGGGACTAGCGGCACAGATACGCAGTATTTT
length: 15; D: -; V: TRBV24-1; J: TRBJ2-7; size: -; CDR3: CATSENDESSYEQYF; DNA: TGTGCCACCAGTGAAAATGATGAGAGCTCCTACGAGCAGTACTTC
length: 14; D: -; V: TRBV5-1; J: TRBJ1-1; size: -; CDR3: CASSQADRDTEAFF; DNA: TGCGCCAGCAGCCAAGCGGACAGAGACACTGAAGCTTTCTTT
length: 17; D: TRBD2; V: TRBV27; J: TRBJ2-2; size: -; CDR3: CASSFGGLALNTGELFF; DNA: TGTGCCAGCAGTTTCGGAGGACTAGCGCTGAACACCGGGGAGCTGTTTTTT
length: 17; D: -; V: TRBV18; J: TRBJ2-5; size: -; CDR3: CASSHPASGLKTETQYF; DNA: TGTGCCAGCTCTCATCCCGCTTCGGGACTCAAAACGGAGACCCAGTACTTC